The clone carrying this TCR beta chain occurred many times. No antigen is known for it. Separate cDNA molecules each had unique molecular identifiers attached to them. TCRdb called the 5' RACE reads again in MiXCR, with one record for every CDR3 protein. The table includes some 32,000 distinct CDR3 sequences, approximately 6% detected once. This sample was taken from a study of early T cells in non-severe SARS-CoV-2 infection. Findings and limits, study-wide: Clonotype matching in VDJdb favored anti-spike CD8 responses and did not capture private and CD4 specificities.

Germline CDR1 SGHDT, CDR2 YYEEEE. The CDR3 extends over 14 amino acids. The V and J ends lost 6 bases and 4 bases respectively, with 14 bases between them. This receptor was taken from an adult who was a healthcare worker with PCR-confirmed SARS-CoV-2 infection or an uninfected control (not recorded which). Sequences were obtained from whole blood. This chain uses TRBV5-6 with TRBJ2-1; no firm D call. The CDR3 DNA reads as TGTGCCAGCACCTTCGGAACCGAGTACAATGAGCAGTTCTTC. Protein: CASTFGTEYNEQFF.